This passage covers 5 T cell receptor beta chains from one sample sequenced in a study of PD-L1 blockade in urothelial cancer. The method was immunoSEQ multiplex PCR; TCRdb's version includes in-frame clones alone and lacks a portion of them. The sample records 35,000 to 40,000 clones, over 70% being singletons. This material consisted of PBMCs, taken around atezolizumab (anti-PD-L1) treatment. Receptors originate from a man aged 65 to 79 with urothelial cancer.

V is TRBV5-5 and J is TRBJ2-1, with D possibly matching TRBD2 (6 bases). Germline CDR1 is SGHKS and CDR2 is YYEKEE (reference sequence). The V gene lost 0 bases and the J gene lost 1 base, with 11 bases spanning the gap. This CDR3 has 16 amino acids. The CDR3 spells CASSLVGTLSYNEQFF. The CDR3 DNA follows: TGTGCCAGCAGCTTGGTTGGGACTCTTTCCTACAATGAGCAGTTCTTC.

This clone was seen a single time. The CDR3 reads CASSLGGGAVSYNEQFF. The CDR3 coding sequence is TGTGCCAGCAGCTTGGGCGGGGGGGCTGTCTCCTACAATGAGCAGTTCTTC. The chain uses TRBV5-4 and TRBJ2-1; 9 bases match TRBD2. V was pared by 0 bases and J by 0 bases, with 4 bases of the junction left unmatched. Germline CDR1 and CDR2: SGHNT and YYREEE (reference sequence). CDR3 length equals 17 residues. The full variable domain, with the rest looked up from reference TRBV5-4 and TRBJ2-1, is ETGVTQSPTHLIKTRGQQVTLRCSSQSGHNTVSWYQQALGQGPQFIFQYYREEENGRGNFPPRFSGLQFPNYSSELNVNALELDDSALYLCASSLGGGAVSYNEQFFGPGTRLTVL.

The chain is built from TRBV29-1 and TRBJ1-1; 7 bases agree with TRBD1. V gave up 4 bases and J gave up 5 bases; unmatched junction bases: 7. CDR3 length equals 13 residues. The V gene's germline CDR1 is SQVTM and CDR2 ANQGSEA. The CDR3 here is CSVGSRGITEAFF. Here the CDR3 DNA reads TGCAGCGTTGGGTCCAGGGGGATAACTGAAGCTTTCTTT.

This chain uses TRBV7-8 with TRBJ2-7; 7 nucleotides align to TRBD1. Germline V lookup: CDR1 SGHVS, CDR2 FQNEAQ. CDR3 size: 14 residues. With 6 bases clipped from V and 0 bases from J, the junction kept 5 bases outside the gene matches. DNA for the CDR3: TGTGCCAGCAGACAAAGACAGGGCTCCTACGAGCAGTACTTC. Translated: CASRQRQGSYEQYF.

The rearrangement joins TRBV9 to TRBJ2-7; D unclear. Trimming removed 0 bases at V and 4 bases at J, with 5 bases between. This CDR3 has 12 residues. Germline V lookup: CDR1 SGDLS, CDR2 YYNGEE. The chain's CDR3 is CASSVGEYEQYF. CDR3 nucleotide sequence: TGTGCCAGCAGCGTAGGAGAGTACGAGCAGTACTTC.